This TCR beta chain is drawn from a study of blood T cell repertoires in COVID-19. Study-wide context: Samples taken during acute and convalescent COVID-19 were collected in the United States, Italy and Spain. In each case, the material was cDNA or gDNA derived from T cells, B-cell-depleted T cells, or PBMCs.

The germline gives CDR1 MDHEN, CDR2 SYDVKM. This CDR3 is 16 amino acids long. The junction had 14 bases not matched to a gene; V was cut back by 6 bases and J by 7 bases. In the source study's methods: Using reference gene primer amplification, nucleated cell counts were estimated. Measured with immunoSEQ multiplex PCR; TCRdb has only the in-frame clones, and not every one. D and trimming come from the DNA, and the V and J calls and clone size come from that table. Here the sample spans some 230,000 clones, about 80% being singletons. The rearrangement links TRBV28 to TRBJ2-1; TRBD1 matches 8 bases. The receptor comes from a woman aged 30 to 39 who had recovered from COVID-19. Sequenced material: peripheral blood. The CDR3 is CASSLGMTGVGNEQFF. CDR3 nucleotide sequence: TGTGCCAGCAGCTTAGGCATGACAGGGGTGGGGAATGAGCAGTTCTTC.